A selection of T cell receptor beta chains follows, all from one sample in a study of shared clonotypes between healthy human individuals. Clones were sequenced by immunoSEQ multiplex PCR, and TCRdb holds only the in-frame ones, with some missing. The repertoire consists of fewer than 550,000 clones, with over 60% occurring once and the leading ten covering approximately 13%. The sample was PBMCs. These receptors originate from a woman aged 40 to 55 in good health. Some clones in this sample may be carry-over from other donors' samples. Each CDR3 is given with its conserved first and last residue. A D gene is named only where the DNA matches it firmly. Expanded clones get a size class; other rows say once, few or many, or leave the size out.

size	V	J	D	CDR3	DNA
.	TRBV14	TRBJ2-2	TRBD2	CASSQEAWSGSHTGELFF	TGTGCCAGCAGCCAAGAAGCTTGGAGCGGGAGTCACACCGGGGAGCTGTTTTTT
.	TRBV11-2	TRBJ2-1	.	CASRQGLSQSGYNEQFF	TGTGCCAGCAGACAGGGACTCTCCCAATCCGGCTACAATGAGCAGTTCTTC
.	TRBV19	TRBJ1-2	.	CASSRTSRSYGYTF	TGTGCCAGTAGTAGAACCTCCAGAAGCTATGGCTACACCTTC
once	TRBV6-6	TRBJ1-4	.	CASSYSIPGKEKLFF	TGTGCCAGCAGTTACTCGATACCAGGGAAAGAAAAACTGTTTTTT
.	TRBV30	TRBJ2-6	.	CAWSPGANVLTF	TGTGCCTGGAGTCCCGGGGCCAACGTCCTGACTTTC
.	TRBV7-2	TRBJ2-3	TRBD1	CASSSWDRGTDTQYF	TGTGCCAGCAGCTCTTGGGACAGGGGTACAGATACGCAGTATTTT
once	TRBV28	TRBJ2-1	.	CASSLAADRTYNEQFF	TGTGCCAGCAGTTTGGCTGCGGATAGAACCTACAATGAGCAGTTCTTC
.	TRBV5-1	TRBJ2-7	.	CASSKSQGVNEQYF	TGCGCCAGCAGTAAGAGTCAGGGAGTTAACGAGCAGTACTTC
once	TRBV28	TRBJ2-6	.	CASSLDRVGSGANVLTF	TGTGCCAGCAGTTTGGATAGGGTAGGGTCTGGGGCCAACGTCCTGACTTTC
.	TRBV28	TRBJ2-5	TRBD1	CASSLRNRGETQYF	TGTGCCAGCAGTTTAAGGAACAGGGGAGAGACCCAGTACTTC
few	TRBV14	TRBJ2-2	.	CASSYLRGGELFF	TGTGCCAGCAGCTACCTCCGGGGGGGGGAGCTGTTTTTT
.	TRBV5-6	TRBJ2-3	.	CASSELSSSSDTQYF	TGTGCCAGCAGTGAACTGAGCTCCTCTTCAGATACGCAGTATTTT
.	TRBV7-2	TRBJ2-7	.	CASSLGGASYEQYF	TGTGCCAGCAGCTTAGGCGGGGCCTCCTACGAGCAGTACTTC
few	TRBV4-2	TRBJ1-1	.	CASSQDQRGNTEAFF	TGTGCCAGCAGCCAAGATCAACGGGGAAACACTGAAGCTTTCTTT
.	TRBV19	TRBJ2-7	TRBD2	CASSMASGSYEQYF	TGTGCCAGTAGTATGGCTAGCGGCTCCTACGAGCAGTACTTC
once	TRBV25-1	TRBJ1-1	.	CASSGGGRNTEAFF	TGTGCCAGCAGTGGGGGAGGGAGGAACACTGAAGCTTTCTTT
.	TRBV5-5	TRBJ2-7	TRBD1	CASRRPGQGYEQYF	TGTGCCAGCAGACGTCCGGGACAGGGCTACGAGCAGTACTTC
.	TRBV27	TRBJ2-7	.	CASSLIGIHLGEQYF	TGTGCCAGCAGTTTAATTGGGATTCACCTAGGGGAGCAGTACTTC
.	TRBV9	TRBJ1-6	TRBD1	CASSARQGADNSPLHF	TGTGCCAGCAGCGCAAGACAGGGGGCCGATAATTCACCCCTCCACTTT
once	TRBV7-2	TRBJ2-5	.	CASSPRVGETQYF	TGTGCCAGCAGCCCCCGGGTTGGTGAGACCCAGTACTTC
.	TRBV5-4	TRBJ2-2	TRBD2	CASSHDGTSGRALDTGELFF	TGTGCCAGCAGCCACGATGGGACTAGCGGGAGGGCCTTGGACACCGGGGAGCTGTTTTTT
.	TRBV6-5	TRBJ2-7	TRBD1	CASSYPRGQGVYEQYF	TGTGCCAGCAGTTACCCCAGGGGGCAGGGGGTCTACGAGCAGTACTTC
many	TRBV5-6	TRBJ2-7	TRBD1	CASTDRVTYEQYF	TGTGCCAGTACTGACAGGGTGACTTACGAGCAGTACTTC
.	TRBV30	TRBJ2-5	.	CAWRGTQLSQETQYF	TGTGCCTGGAGGGGGACCCAATTGAGCCAAGAGACCCAGTACTTC
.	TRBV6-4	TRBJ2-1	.	CASSDKGGGGHNEQFF	TGTGCCAGCAGTGACAAAGGGGGAGGGGGCCACAATGAGCAGTTCTTC
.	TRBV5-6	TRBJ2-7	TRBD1	CASSFGQGKAEQYF	TGTGCCAGCAGCTTTGGACAGGGAAAGGCCGAGCAGTACTTC
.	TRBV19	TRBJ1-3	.	CASSIDTAGNTIYF	TGTGCCAGTAGTATTGACACAGCTGGAAACACCATATATTTT
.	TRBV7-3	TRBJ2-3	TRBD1	CASSLTSPSPLPGQRTDTQYF	TGTGCCAGCAGCTTAACTTCCCCCTCTCCCCTTCCGGGACAGCGCACAGATACGCAGTATTTT
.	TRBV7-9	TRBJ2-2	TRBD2	CASSLVRLAGFVGELFF	TGTGCCAGCAGCTTGGTCCGACTAGCGGGATTTGTCGGGGAGCTGTTTTTT
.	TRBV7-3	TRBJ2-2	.	CASSSPAGASTGELFF	TGTGCCAGCAGCTCACCAGCGGGCGCCAGCACCGGGGAGCTGTTTTTT